The 21 T cell receptor beta chains below were found in one sample sequenced in a study of T cell repertoires in cytomegalovirus infection. These receptors' antigens are unknown. TCRdb processed the reads anew with MiXCR; each CDR3 protein has one entry. The sample yields 700,000 to 850,000 distinct CDR3 sequences, roughly 33% seen once. The sample in question was cultured CD8+ T cells from PBMCs, obtained from culture after CMV antigen stimulation. The receptors derive from a human donor in good health (CMV status not recorded). Some clones in this sample may be carry-over from other donors' samples.

The chain couples TRBV6-2 or TRBV6-3 to TRBJ2-7, with D possibly matching TRBD1 (6 bases). This CDR3 is 16 amino acids long. Germline CDR1 is MNHEY and CDR2 is SVGEGT. V was shortened by 6 bases and J by 5 bases, with 23 bases between the two germline ends. In nucleotides, the CDR3 is TGTGCCAGCAGACAAACACCCACAGGGCGGTTCAACGAGCAGTACTTC. Its protein product is CASRQTPTGRFNEQYF.

The V gene is TRBV27, the J gene TRBJ2-2, with 9 bases that match TRBD1. The ends lost 6 bases at V and 1 base at J; junction bases unmatched: 3. The CDR3 contains 15 residues. Germline CDR1 and CDR2: MNHEY and SMNVEV (reference sequence). The CDR3 loop reads CASRLTGGNTGELFF. In DNA form, the CDR3 reads TGTGCCAGCAGATTGACAGGGGGGAACACCGGGGAGCTGTTTTTT.

The genes are TRBV11-3 and TRBJ2-3, with 7 bases matching TRBD1. J lost 3 bases, V lost 5 bases, and 8 bases had no gene match. The germline V gene has CDR1 SGHNT and CDR2 YENEEA. CDR3 size: 15 residues. CDR3 amino acids: CASSLTGSMTDTQYF. CDR3 DNA sequence: TGTGCCAGCAGCCTGACAGGGTCTATGACAGATACGCAGTATTTT. The whole variable domain, filled in from reference TRBV11-3 and TRBJ2-3, reads EAGVVQSPRYKIIEKKQPVAFWCNPISGHNTLYWYLQNLGQGPELLIRYENEEAVDDSQLPKDRFSAERLKGVDSTLKIQPAELGDSAVYLCASSLTGSMTDTQYFGPGTRLTVL.

The chain uses TRBV11-3 and TRBJ2-2; 7 bases align to TRBD1. J lost 5 bases, V lost 5 bases, and 8 bases had no gene match. Per the germline V gene, CDR1 is SGHNT and CDR2 is YENEEA. This CDR3 is 15 amino acids long. This CDR3 is CASSPRQGRTGELFF. The CDR3 DNA is TGTGCCAGCAGCCCGAGACAGGGTCGGACCGGGGAGCTGTTTTTT. Variable domain in full (rest from reference TRBV11-3 and TRBJ2-2): EAGVVQSPRYKIIEKKQPVAFWCNPISGHNTLYWYLQNLGQGPELLIRYENEEAVDDSQLPKDRFSAERLKGVDSTLKIQPAELGDSAVYLCASSPRQGRTGELFFGEGSRLTVL.

The sample holds a few counts of this clonotype. This sequence joins TRBV6-2 or TRBV6-3 and TRBJ1-1; 7 bases line up with TRBD1. The germline V gene has CDR1 MNHEY and CDR2 SVGEGT. The CDR3 has 14 amino acids. The junction had 7 bases not matched to a gene; V was cut back by 6 bases and J by 3 bases. Here the CDR3 DNA reads TGTGCCAGCAGGAGACAGGGAGGGGACACTGAAGCTTTCTTT. This translates into CASRRQGGDTEAFF.

This clonotype was seen at least ten times. The chain couples TRBV6-1 to TRBJ1-1, with D perhaps matching TRBD1 (6 bases). The V gene lost 7 bases and the J gene lost 1 base, with 13 bases spanning the gap. The CDR3 consists of 14 residues. Germline loops: CDR1 MNHNS, CDR2 SASEGT. The CDR3 DNA is TGTGCCAGCAAGCCCAGAGGGGGGAACACTGAAGCTTTCTTT. Translation: CASKPRGGNTEAFF.

The rearrangement uses TRBV27 and TRBJ1-2; 8 bases match TRBD1. The germline V gene has CDR1 MNHEY and CDR2 SMNVEV (reference sequence). After removal of 6 bases from V and 7 bases from J, the junction contained 13 bases not matched to a gene. The CDR3 runs 15 residues. This chain's CDR3 is CASRVGTGYRGGYTF. Written as DNA, the CDR3 is TGTGCCAGCAGGGTCGGGACAGGCTATAGGGGTGGCTACACCTTC.

Comment on this clonotype: This could be a read error, since a much larger clone is one nucleotide away. The rearrangement uses TRBV11-3 and TRBJ1-1, with TRBD1 as a possible D gene (6 bases). The CDR3 covers 13 residues. CDR1 and CDR2 from the germline V gene are SGHNT and YENEEA. CDR3 protein: CASSPRGGTEDFF. The CDR3 DNA reads TGTGCCAGCAGCCCAAGGGGGGGCACTGAAGATTTCTTT.

This clonotype was recorded at least ten times. The junction differs from germline at one of its ends, possibly a read error. The chain joins TRBV4-1 to TRBJ1-1, with 9 nucleotides matching TRBD1. The CDR3 contains 15 residues. Per germline, CDR1 MGHRA and CDR2 YSYEKL. The CDR3 loop reads CASSQDRGLNTEAFF. CDR3 bases: TGTGCCAGCAGCCAGGACAGGGGACTGAACACTGAAGCTTTCTTT.

In DNA form, the CDR3 reads TGTGCCAGTAGTATATCGGGGTTAAGTCAGCCCCAGCATTTT. Its protein is CASSISGLSQPQHF. The chain combines TRBV19 with TRBJ1-5; no clear D gene. Germline values: CDR1 LNHDA, CDR2 SQIVND (reference sequence). V lost 2 bases to trimming and J lost 6 bases, with 11 bases between them. The CDR3 loop spans 14 amino acids.

This chain links TRBV19 with TRBJ2-5; 11 nucleotides match TRBD1. Germline V gives CDR1 LNHDA, CDR2 SQIVND (reference sequence). The CDR3 extends over 16 amino acids. V lost 5 bases and J lost 5; bases outside the gene matches: 10. The CDR3 DNA follows: TGTGCCAGTAGTGATTTTGGGACAGGGGGAATGGAGACCCAGTACTTC. Translated: CASSDFGTGGMETQYF.

This clonotype turned up a few times. V usage is TRBV15 and J usage is TRBJ2-7; D is unclear. This CDR3 is built from 14 residues. The V and J ends lost 5 bases and 2 bases respectively, with 13 bases between them. From germline, CDR1 is LNHNV and CDR2 YYDKDF (reference sequence). CDR3 residues: CATSVRRRAYEQYF. As DNA, the CDR3 is TGTGCCACCAGCGTCCGTCGAAGGGCCTACGAGCAGTACTTC.

The chain joins TRBV12-3 or TRBV12-4 to TRBJ2-4; weak D call: TRBD1 (6 bases). The CDR3 extends over 12 amino acids. Between the trimmed V and J ends, which lost 3 bases and 10 bases, there was a span of 10 bases. CDR3 sequence reads: CASSFLQGIQYF. CDR3 sequence (DNA): TGTGCCAGCAGTTTCTTACAGGGTATTCAGTACTTC.

This chain joins TRBV11-2 and TRBJ1-2; D is unclear. CDR3 length: 14 residues. V lost 1 base and J 4 bases, leaving 10 bases between the germline ends. The germline V gene has CDR1 SGHAT and CDR2 FQNNGV. CDR3 residues: CASSLGVPIYGYTF. DNA for the CDR3: TGTGCCAGCAGCTTAGGAGTGCCGATCTATGGCTACACCTTC. The whole variable domain, filled in from reference TRBV11-2 and TRBJ1-2, reads EAGVAQSPRYKIIEKRQSVAFWCNPISGHATLYWYQQILGQGPKLLIQFQNNGVVDDSQLPKDRFSAERLKGVDSTLKIQPAKLEDSAVYLCASSLGVPIYGYTFGSGTRLTVV.

The chain joins TRBV7-4 to TRBJ2-1, with D tentatively TRBD1 (5 bases). Per germline, CDR1 SGHVT and CDR2 SQSDAQ. The CDR3 consists of 12 residues. V was pared by 5 bases and J by 7 bases, with 9 bases between. This chain's CDR3 is CASSPHRNEQFF. The CDR3 DNA reads TGTGCCAGCAGCCCCCACAGGAATGAGCAGTTCTTC.

The J gene is TRBJ2-7, the V gene TRBV3-1; 7 bases match TRBD1. The CDR3 sequence is 14 residues long. Germline V gene data show CDR1 as LGHDT and CDR2 as YNNKEL (reference sequence). V was clipped by 2 bases and J by 4 bases; unmatched bases: 5. CDR3 bases: TGTGCCAGCAGCCAACAAGACAGGGTATACGAGCAGTACTTC. It translates to CASSQQDRVYEQYF.

The chain is built from TRBV7-9 and TRBJ2-5; 11 bases map to TRBD1. Germline CDR1 reads SEHNR; CDR2 reads FQNEAQ (reference sequence). The CDR3 runs 17 residues. The junction had 8 bases not matched to a gene; V was cut back by 0 bases and J by 5 bases. The DNA of the CDR3 is TGTGCCAGCAGCTTAGCCTCATGGACAGGGGGCTCGGAGACCCAGTACTTC. It is translated as CASSLASWTGGSETQYF.

This clonotype was observed a handful of times. The rearrangement links TRBV19 to TRBJ2-7, with unresolved D. V was pared by 1 base and J by 3 bases, with 7 bases between. Germline assignment: CDR1 LNHDA and CDR2 SQIVND (reference sequence). The CDR3 consists of 13 residues. The CDR3 protein is CASSIAPVYEQYF. CDR3 DNA: TGTGCCAGTAGTATAGCCCCGGTCTACGAGCAGTACTTC.

The chain has TRBV12-3 or TRBV12-4 and TRBJ1-5; D unresolved. The CDR3 is 15 amino acids. Trimming removed 4 bases at V and 0 bases at J, with 10 bases between. The CDR3 coding sequence is TGTGCCAGCAGTTCGAATTCTTATAGCAATCAGCCCCAGCATTTT. This sequence encodes CASSSNSYSNQPQHF.

V usage is TRBV27 and J usage is TRBJ2-1, with 9 bases fitting TRBD2. V was clipped by 10 bases and J by 2 bases; unmatched bases: 3. The CDR3 has 13 amino acids. Per germline, CDR1 MNHEY and CDR2 SMNVEV (reference sequence). The chain's CDR3 is CATRTSAYNEQFF. For the CDR3, the DNA is TGTGCCACCCGGACTAGCGCCTACAATGAGCAGTTCTTC.

In this sample, this clonotype turned up many times. The V call is TRBV27, the J call TRBJ1-1; 9 nucleotides line up with TRBD1. Germline assignment: CDR1 MNHEY and CDR2 SMNVEV (reference sequence). The V and J ends lost 6 bases and 2 bases, in that order; junction bases with no gene match: 1. CDR3 length: 13 amino acids. Written as DNA, the CDR3 is TGTGCCAGCAGGACAGGGGGAAACACTGAAGCTTTCTTT. Translation: CASRTGGNTEAFF.